The clone carrying this T cell receptor (beta chain) occurred once. Sequencing was performed on unsorted PBMC DNA using ten immunoSEQ deep assay plates. Produced via immunoSEQ multiplex PCR; TCRdb's table is partial and in-frame only. The sample carries approximately 500,000 clones, around 79% recorded once. The entry originates in a study of shared clonotypes between healthy human individuals. Across the study: The donors, a couple of women and a few men, were aged 18 to 49.

The germline CDR1 and CDR2 sequences are SGHTA and FQGNSA. The CDR3 spans 14 residues. The ends were cut back, 2 bases at V and 2 bases at J, with 8 bases in the middle. Healthy and HIV-negative, the adult donors had no recent acute infections or vaccinations. The unsorted samples took around 93 million PBMCs to get genomic DNA. The chain joins TRBV7-2 to TRBJ2-3; D possibly corresponds to TRBD2 (5 bases). Sequenced sample: PBMCs. This clonotype originated in a middle-aged woman in good health. Some clones in this sample may be carry-over from other donors' samples. In DNA, the CDR3 is TGTGCCAGCAGCTTACGACTACTCACAGATACGCAGTATTTT. Translating it yields CASSLRLLTDTQYF.